The 24 T cell receptor beta chains in this list originate from one sample, sequenced in a study of spatial heterogeneity in lung cancer. From the 5' RACE reads, TCRdb called clonotypes with MiXCR, one entry per CDR3 protein. Among about 13,000 distinct CDR3 sequences listed, 5.5% to 6% were seen once. Findings of the study overall: Within tumors, counts of expanded alpha and beta TCRs tracked tumor mutation counts.

Their recognized antigens are unknown. Time point described: sample taken at primary tumor resection. This material consisted of lung tumor tissue, taken at surgery. These receptors all stem from a female donor with early-stage non-small cell lung cancer.

This clonotype was seen repeatedly, ten times or more. A library made for alpha chains picked up this beta chain off target, so its size means little. In DNA, the CDR3 is TGCGCCAGCAGCCCGAGAAACGGACAGATGAACACTGAAGCTTTCTTT. Residues: CASSPRNGQMNTEAFF. The J gene is TRBJ1-1, the V gene TRBV4-1; TRBD1 is a possible D gene (6 bases). The CDR3 runs to 16 residues. CDR1 and CDR2 from the germline V gene are MGHRA and YSYEKL. Trimming shortened V by 4 bases and J by 0 bases, and 15 bases separated the two germline ends.

This clonotype was counted ten times or more. This beta chain was picked up by a library intended for alpha chains and is off target, so its count carries little meaning. V gene TRBV6-5 combines with J gene TRBJ2-7, with 8 bases matching TRBD2. After removal of 6 bases from V and 4 bases from J, the junction contained 14 bases not matched to a gene. The length of the CDR3 is 16 residues. Germline CDR1 is MNHEY and CDR2 is SVGAGI. CDR3 DNA sequence: TGTGCCAGCAGAACCATTAGCGGGGACGGATCTTACGAGCAGTACTTC. This encodes CASRTISGDGSYEQYF.

This clonotype was observed many times. This beta chain is a stray read from a library made for alpha chains; its abundance is not meaningful. This chain connects TRBV7-8 to TRBJ1-2; tentatively, D is TRBD1 (6 bases). Germline CDR1 SGHVS, CDR2 FQNEAQ. Trimming removed 0 bases at V and 7 bases at J, with 15 bases between. The CDR3 consists of 15 residues. The CDR3 DNA reads TGTGCCAGCAGCTTAGCGCGGGGGGGCGCCAGTGGCTACACCTTC. It translates to CASSLARGGASGYTF. Filled out from reference TRBV7-8 and TRBJ1-2, the complete variable domain reads GAGVSQSPRYKVAKRGQDVALRCDPISGHVSLFWYQQALGQGPEFLTYFQNEAQLDKSGLPSDRFFAERPEGSVSTLKIQRTQQEDSAVYLCASSLARGGASGYTFGSGTRLTVV.

The sample holds many counts of this clonotype. This beta chain is an unintended read in a library built for alpha chains; its size means little. This sequence joins TRBV20-1 and TRBJ1-2; tentatively, D is TRBD1 (5 bases). Trimming took off 4 bases at V and 8 bases at J, with 20 bases between the two ends. The CDR3 spans 14 residues. The V gene's germline CDR1 is DFQATT and CDR2 SNEGSKA (reference sequence). CDR3 sequence (DNA): TGCAGTGCTAAGGACCCCGGGGGGTGGTGGGGCTACACCTTC. Its translation: CSAKDPGGWWGYTF.

In this sample, this clonotype turned up many times. Being off target in a library aimed at alpha chains, this beta chain has a size of little meaning. In nucleotides, the CDR3 is TGTGCCAGCAGCTTAGCGCAGGGATTTATCGAGCAGTACTTC. Translating it yields CASSLAQGFIEQYF. The gene calls are TRBV7-8 and TRBJ2-7, with D maybe TRBD1 (5 bases). Per germline, CDR1 SGHVS and CDR2 FQNEAQ. V was shortened by 0 bases and J by 6 bases, with 12 bases between the two germline ends. This CDR3 spans 14 amino acids.

This clonotype was seen at least ten times. This beta chain is a stray sequence in a library constructed for alpha chains; its clone size is not meaningful. The J gene is TRBJ2-1, the V gene TRBV7-9; 8 bases are shared with TRBD1. With V trimmed by 6 bases and J by 3 bases, 7 bases remained unmatched. The CDR3 sequence is 15 residues long. Germline loops: CDR1 SEHNR, CDR2 FQNEAQ (reference sequence). Written as DNA, the CDR3 is TGTGCCAGCAGGCAGACCGGGACAGGCTACAATGAGCAGTTCTTC. It codes for CASRQTGTGYNEQFF.

In its sample, this clonotype ranks as medium-sized. In a library made to pick up alpha chains, this beta chain is a stray read with a size that means little. The rearrangement links TRBV9 to TRBJ2-1, with D possibly called TRBD1 or TRBD2 (5 bases each). Trimming took off 1 base at V and 0 bases at J, with 11 bases between the two ends. Germline V gene data show CDR1 as SGDLS and CDR2 as YYNGEE. This CDR3 region has 16 residues. This chain's CDR3 is CASSVWDGSSYNEQFF. Written as DNA, the CDR3 is TGTGCCAGCAGCGTATGGGACGGTAGCTCCTACAATGAGCAGTTCTTC.

This clonotype was found many times. The size of this beta chain means little, since it is a stray read in a library made for alpha chains. The chain uses TRBV7-2 and TRBJ2-1; 8 positions agree with TRBD1. The length of the CDR3 is 14 residues. The germline V gene has CDR1 SGHTA and CDR2 FQGNSA. V trimming: 5 bases; J trimming: 9 bases; junction bases outside the gene matches: 9. The CDR3 region is CASSPRTGRFEQFF. For the CDR3, the DNA is TGTGCCAGCAGCCCCCGGACAGGGCGATTTGAGCAGTTCTTC.

Comments on this clonotype: This beta chain appears as a stray read in a library generated for alpha chains; its size is not informative. J is TRBJ2-7 and V is TRBV6-2 or TRBV6-3, with D possibly called TRBD1 or TRBD2 (5 bases each). Germline V gene sequence: CDR1 MNHEY, CDR2 SVGEGT. V was pared by 7 bases and J by 4 bases, with 17 bases between. The CDR3 contains 14 residues. The CDR3 sequence is CASTVRGFRYEQYF. The CDR3 nucleotides read TGTGCCAGCACGGTGAGGGGATTCAGGTACGAGCAGTACTTC.

The table lists this clonotype with many counts. This beta chain lies outside the target of a library built for alpha chains; its clone size means little. The chain is built from TRBV4-1 and TRBJ2-1; 12 bases map to TRBD2. This CDR3 contains 16 residues. CDR1 is MGHRA, CDR2 YSYEKL, per germline. After removal of 1 base from V and 7 bases from J, the junction contained 5 bases not matched to a gene. This CDR3 is CASSQGLAGVGNEQFF. CDR3 nucleotide sequence: TGCGCCAGCAGCCAAGGACTAGCGGGGGTTGGGAATGAGCAGTTCTTC.

Of note for this clonotype: The library was designed around alpha chains, so this beta chain is a stray read whose abundance carries little weight. CDR3: CASSPAGTVTEQYF. CDR3 bases: TGCGCCAGCAGCCCGGCGGGGACAGTTACCGAGCAGTACTTC. This sequence joins TRBV5-1 and TRBJ2-7; possible D gene TRBD1, 7 bases. Between the trimmed V and J ends, which lost 4 bases and 6 bases, there was a span of 17 bases. The CDR3 runs to 14 residues. Germline CDR1 and CDR2: SGHRS and YFSETQ.

This clonotype was counted at least ten times. This beta chain is off target for a library built for alpha chains, so its abundance means little. DNA of the CDR3: TGTGCCAGCAGTTCTTACGGGACAGCCTATGGCTACACCTTC. As protein: CASSSYGTAYGYTF. The V gene is TRBV6-2 or TRBV6-3, the J gene TRBJ1-2, with 7 bases that match TRBD1. Losses at the gene ends were 4 bases for V and 4 bases for J; bases not matched to a gene: 6. Germline V gives CDR1 MNHEY, CDR2 SVGEGT. This CDR3 has 14 amino acids.

In this sample, this clonotype turned up many times. This beta chain appears as a stray read in a library generated for alpha chains; its size is not informative. The V call is TRBV5-1, the J call TRBJ2-7; D is unclear. Germline CDR1 reads SGHRS; CDR2 reads YFSETQ. V was cut by 4 bases and J by 2 bases, with 16 bases left in between. The CDR3 runs 15 residues. The CDR3 DNA follows: TGCGCCAGCAGCCGCTATCGAGTCTTTACCTACGAGCAGTACTTC. Residues: CASSRYRVFTYEQYF.

This clonotype showed up many times. With the library built for alpha chains, this beta chain is off target and its frequency is not meaningful. V gene TRBV29-1 combines with J gene TRBJ1-5; D not resolved. Deletions cut 4 bases from V and 5 bases from J, with 15 bases between. Per germline, CDR1 SQVTM and CDR2 ANQGSEA. The CDR3 is 14 residues long. CDR3 sequence (DNA): TGCAGCGTTGGAGAGGGTGGGAAGGATCAGCCCCAGCATTTT. Translating it yields CSVGEGGKDQPQHF.

This clonotype was seen many times. Since it is a stray read in a library aimed at alpha chains, this beta chain has a size that is not meaningful. This sequence joins TRBV28 and TRBJ2-3; 8 bases agree with TRBD1. The CDR3 runs 14 residues. V shed 2 bases, J shed 6 bases, and the junction held 4 bases outside the gene matches. Germline CDR1 reads MDHEN; CDR2 reads SYDVKM. CDR3 residues: CASSLQGARDTQYF. In DNA, the CDR3 is TGTGCCAGCAGTTTACAGGGGGCGCGGGATACGCAGTATTTT.

This clonotype was observed many times. This beta chain appears as a stray read in a library generated for alpha chains; its size is not informative. This chain connects TRBV14 to TRBJ2-7, with D unclear. The CDR3 contains 11 residues. Germline V gene lookup returns CDR1 SGHDN and CDR2 FVKESK. V was cut by 1 base and J by 8 bases, with 6 bases left in between. The CDR3 nucleotides are TGTGCCAGCAGCCAAGGGTCCCAGCAGTACTTC. Protein: CASSQGSQQYF.

At least ten counts were recorded for this clonotype. This beta chain came through as a stray read in a library set up for alpha chains, and its size says little. The chain couples TRBV30 to TRBJ1-6; a possible D gene is TRBD1 (6 bases). Deletions cut 0 bases from V and 8 bases from J, with 20 bases between. Germline V gene data show CDR1 as GTSNPN and CDR2 as SVGIG (reference sequence). This CDR3 region has 17 residues. The CDR3 here is CAWSVPMDSRAHSPLHF. CDR3 in DNA: TGTGCCTGGAGTGTACCGATGGACAGCCGGGCGCATTCACCCCTCCACTTT.

Many counts were recorded for this clonotype. The junction shows a germline mismatch at one end, possibly a read error. Found in a library prepared for alpha chains, this beta chain is an off-target read, and its abundance has little meaning. The chain couples TRBV7-7 to TRBJ1-4; D gene ambiguous. The CDR3 is made up of 12 amino acids. Per the germline V gene, CDR1 is SSHAT and CDR2 is FNYEAQ (reference sequence). CDR3 amino acids: CASSLDGEKLFF. DNA for the CDR3: TGTGCTAGCAGCTTAGACGGAGAAAAACTGTTTTTT. Full variable domain (rest looked up from reference TRBV7-7 and TRBJ1-4): GAGVSQSPRYKVTKRGQDVTLRCDPISSHATLYWYQQALGQGPEFLTYFNYEAQPDKSGLPSDRFSAERPEGSISTLTIQRTEQRDSAMYRCASSLDGEKLFFGSGTQLSVL.

This clonotype appeared many times. This beta chain is off target for a library built for alpha chains, so its abundance means little. CDR3: CASSLAGLSDTQYF. For the CDR3, the DNA is TGTGCCAGCAGCTTGGCGGGATTGTCAGATACGCAGTATTTT. V and J are TRBV5-6 and TRBJ2-3; tentatively, D is TRBD2 (5 bases). Trimming pared 0 bases from V and 4 bases from J, leaving 9 bases between. CDR3 length equals 14 residues. Germline CDR1 SGHDT, CDR2 YYEEEE.

This clonotype occurred many times. Compared with germline, one end of the junction differs, possibly owing to a read error. In a library made to pick up alpha chains, this beta chain is a stray read with a size that means little. The chain employs TRBV11-2 and TRBJ2-7, with D unclear. CDR1 and CDR2 from the germline V gene are SGHAT and FQNNGV. The CDR3 contains 15 residues. CDR3 sequence: CASSPIGPGALKRDF. CDR3 DNA sequence: TGTGCCAGCAGCCCAATTGGCCCGGGCGCACTGAAAAGGGACTTC.

There are many counts of this clonotype. This beta chain turned up in a library designed for alpha chains; as an off-target read, its abundance says little. The chain couples TRBV29-1 to TRBJ2-3; 7 bases align to TRBD1. The CDR3 is 13 amino acids. The V gene's germline CDR1 is SQVTM and CDR2 ANQGSEA. The V segment lost 6 bases and the J segment 1 base; nucleotides outside the gene matches: 4. As DNA, the CDR3 is TGCAGCGTAAGGGACAGAGGCACAGATACGCAGTATTTT. It encodes CSVRDRGTDTQYF.

This clonotype occurred many times. This beta chain came through as a stray read in a library set up for alpha chains, and its size says little. The chain joins TRBV20-1 to TRBJ1-5; weak D call: TRBD1 (6 bases). The CDR3 loop spans 15 amino acids. Trimming shortened V by 6 bases and J by 0 bases, and 15 bases separated the two germline ends. Germline V CDR1 and CDR2: DFQATT, SNEGSKA (reference sequence). DNA for the CDR3: TGCAGTGCCAGGTCGGACAGCTATAGCAATCAGCCCCAGCATTTT. Encoded protein: CSARSDSYSNQPQHF.

This clonotype is labeled medium-sized. This beta chain appears as a stray read in a library generated for alpha chains; its size is not informative. The V gene is TRBV29-1, the J gene TRBJ2-5; TRBD1 aligns across 7 bases. The CDR3 consists of 16 residues. Germline V gives CDR1 SQVTM, CDR2 ANQGSEA. Trimming at V came to 5 bases and at J to 5 bases, leaving 17 bases not matched to a gene. The CDR3: CSVQLSGTALLETQYF. The CDR3 DNA reads as TGCAGCGTTCAGTTATCCGGGACAGCGCTTTTGGAGACCCAGTACTTC. The variable domain in full, completed from reference TRBV29-1 and TRBJ2-5, reads SAVISQKPSRDICQRGTSLTIQCQVDSQVTMMFWYRQQPGQSLTLIATANQGSEATYESGFVIDKFPISRPNLTFSTLTVSNMSPEDSSIYLCSVQLSGTALLETQYFGPGTRLLVL.

This clonotype was detected many times. For a library built for alpha chains, this beta chain is a stray read; little rests on its size. This sequence joins TRBV12-3 or TRBV12-4 and TRBJ2-1; 7 positions match TRBD2. The CDR3 runs 17 residues. With 3 bases clipped from V and 2 bases from J, the junction kept 10 bases outside the gene matches. This chain's CDR3 is CASSLGRWTRAYNEQFF. Written as DNA, the CDR3 is TGTGCCAGCAGTTTGGGTAGGTGGACTAGGGCCTACAATGAGCAGTTCTTC.